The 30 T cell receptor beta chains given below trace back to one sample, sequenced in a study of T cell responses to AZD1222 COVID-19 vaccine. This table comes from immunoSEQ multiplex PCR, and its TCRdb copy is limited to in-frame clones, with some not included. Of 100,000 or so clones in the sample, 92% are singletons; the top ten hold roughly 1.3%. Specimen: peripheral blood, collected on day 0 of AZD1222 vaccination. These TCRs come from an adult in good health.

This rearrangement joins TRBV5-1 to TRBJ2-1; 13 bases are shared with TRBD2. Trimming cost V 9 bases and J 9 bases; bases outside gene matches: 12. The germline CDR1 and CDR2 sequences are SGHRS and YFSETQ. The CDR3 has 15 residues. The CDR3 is CATSSGTSGIAEQFF. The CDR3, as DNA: TGCGCCACCTCCTCGGGGACTAGCGGGATTGCTGAGCAGTTCTTC.

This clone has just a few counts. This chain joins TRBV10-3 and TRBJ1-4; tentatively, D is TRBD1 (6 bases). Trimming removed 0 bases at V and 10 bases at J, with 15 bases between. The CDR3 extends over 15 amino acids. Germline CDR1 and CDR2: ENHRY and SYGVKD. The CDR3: CAISESEGRGRKLFF. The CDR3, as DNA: TGTGCCATCAGTGAGTCAGAGGGACGGGGGCGAAAACTGTTTTTT.

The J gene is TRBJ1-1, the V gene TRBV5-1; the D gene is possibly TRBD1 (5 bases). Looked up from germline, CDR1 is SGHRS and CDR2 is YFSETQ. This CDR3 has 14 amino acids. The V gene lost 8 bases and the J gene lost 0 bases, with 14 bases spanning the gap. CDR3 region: CASSQGTVNTEAFF. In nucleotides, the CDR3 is TGCGCCAGTAGCCAAGGGACGGTGAACACTGAAGCTTTCTTT.

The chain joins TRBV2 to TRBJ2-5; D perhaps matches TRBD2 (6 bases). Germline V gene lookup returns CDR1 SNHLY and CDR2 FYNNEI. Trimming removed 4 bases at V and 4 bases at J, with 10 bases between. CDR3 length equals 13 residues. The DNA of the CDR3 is TGTGCCAGCAGTGGGGTCGGGGGAGAGACCCAGTACTTC. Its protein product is CASSGVGGETQYF.

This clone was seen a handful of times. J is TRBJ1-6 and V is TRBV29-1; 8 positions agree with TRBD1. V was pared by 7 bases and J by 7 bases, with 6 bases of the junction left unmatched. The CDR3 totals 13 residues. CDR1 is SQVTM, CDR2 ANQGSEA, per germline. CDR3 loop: CSASDRENSPLHF. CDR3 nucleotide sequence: TGCAGCGCCTCGGACAGGGAAAATTCACCCCTCCACTTT.

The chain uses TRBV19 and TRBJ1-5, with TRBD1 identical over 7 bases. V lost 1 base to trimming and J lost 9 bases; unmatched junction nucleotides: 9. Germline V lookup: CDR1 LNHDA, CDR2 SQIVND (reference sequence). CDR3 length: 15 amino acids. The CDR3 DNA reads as TGTGCCAGTAGTATAGGGTCCAGCTCAGGGGGGCCCCAGCATTTT. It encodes CASSIGSSSGGPQHF.

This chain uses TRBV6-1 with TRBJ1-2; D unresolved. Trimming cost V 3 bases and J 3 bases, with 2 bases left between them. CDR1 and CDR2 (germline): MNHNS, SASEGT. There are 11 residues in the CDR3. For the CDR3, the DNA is TGTGCCAGCAGTGAGCACTATGGCTACACCTTC. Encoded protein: CASSEHYGYTF.

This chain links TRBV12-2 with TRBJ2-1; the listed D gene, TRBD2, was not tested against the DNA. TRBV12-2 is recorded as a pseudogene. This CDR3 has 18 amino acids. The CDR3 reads CASRPSSGRASSYNEQFF. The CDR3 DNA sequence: TGTGCAAGTCGACCCTCTAGCGGGAGGGCGAGCTCCTACAATGAGCAGTTCTTC.

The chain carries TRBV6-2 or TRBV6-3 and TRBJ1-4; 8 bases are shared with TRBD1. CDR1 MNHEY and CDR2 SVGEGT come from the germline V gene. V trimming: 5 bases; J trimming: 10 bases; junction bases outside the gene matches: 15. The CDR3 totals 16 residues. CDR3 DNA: TGTGCCAGCAGTCGTACATCCGGGACAGGAGGGCGAAAACTGTTTTTT. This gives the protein CASSRTSGTGGRKLFF.

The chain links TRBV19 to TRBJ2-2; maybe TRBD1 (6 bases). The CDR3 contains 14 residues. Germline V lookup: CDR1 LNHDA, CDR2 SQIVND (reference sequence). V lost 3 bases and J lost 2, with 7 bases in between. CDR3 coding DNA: TGTGCCAGTAGTATGGACAGAAACACCGGGGAGCTGTTTTTT. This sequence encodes CASSMDRNTGELFF.

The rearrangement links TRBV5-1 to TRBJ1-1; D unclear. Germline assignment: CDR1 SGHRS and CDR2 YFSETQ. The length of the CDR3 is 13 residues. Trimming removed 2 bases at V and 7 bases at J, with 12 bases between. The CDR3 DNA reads TGCGCCAGCAGCTTATCTGGGATAGGTGAAGCTTTCTTT. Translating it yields CASSLSGIGEAFF.

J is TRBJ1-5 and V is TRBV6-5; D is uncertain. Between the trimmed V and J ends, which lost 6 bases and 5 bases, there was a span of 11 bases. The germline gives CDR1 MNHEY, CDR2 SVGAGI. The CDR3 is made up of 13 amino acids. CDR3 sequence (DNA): TGTGCCAGCAGCCGAAGGCCAGATCAGCCCCAGCATTTT. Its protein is CASSRRPDQPQHF.

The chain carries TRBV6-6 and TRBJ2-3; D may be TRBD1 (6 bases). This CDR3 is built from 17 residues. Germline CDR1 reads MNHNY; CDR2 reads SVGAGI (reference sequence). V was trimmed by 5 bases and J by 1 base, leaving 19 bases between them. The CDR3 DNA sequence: TGTGCCAGCAGTCCGGGACGTGGGGGCGTCGGCACAGATACGCAGTATTTT. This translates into CASSPGRGGVGTDTQYF.

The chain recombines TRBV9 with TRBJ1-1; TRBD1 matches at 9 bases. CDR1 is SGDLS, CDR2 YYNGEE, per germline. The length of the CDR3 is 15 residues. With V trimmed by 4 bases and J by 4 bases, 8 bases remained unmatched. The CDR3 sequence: CASSSRTGAATEAFF. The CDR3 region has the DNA TGTGCCAGCAGCTCAAGGACAGGGGCGGCCACTGAAGCTTTCTTT. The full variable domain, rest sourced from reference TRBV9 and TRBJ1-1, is DSGVTQTPKHLITATGQRVTLRCSPRSGDLSVYWYQQSLDQGLQFLIQYYNGEERAKGNILERFSAQQFPDLHSELNLSSLELGDSALYFCASSSRTGAATEAFFGQGTRLTVV.

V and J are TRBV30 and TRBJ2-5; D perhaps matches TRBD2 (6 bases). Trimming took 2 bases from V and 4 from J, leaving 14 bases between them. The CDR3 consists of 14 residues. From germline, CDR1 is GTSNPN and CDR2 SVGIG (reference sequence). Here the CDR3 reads CAWSSGTAIETQYF. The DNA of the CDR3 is TGTGCCTGGAGTTCCGGGACTGCAATAGAGACCCAGTACTTC.

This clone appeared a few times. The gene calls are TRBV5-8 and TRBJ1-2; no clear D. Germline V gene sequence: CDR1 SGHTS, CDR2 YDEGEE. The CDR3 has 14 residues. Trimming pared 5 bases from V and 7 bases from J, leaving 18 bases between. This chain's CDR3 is CASRSDNPFSGYTF. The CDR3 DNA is TGTGCCAGCAGATCAGATAATCCATTTTCTGGCTACACCTTC. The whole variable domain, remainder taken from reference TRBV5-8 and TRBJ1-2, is EAGVTQSPTHLIKTRGQQATLRCSPISGHTSVYWYQQALGLGLQFLLWYDEGEERNRGNFPPRFSGRQFPNYSSELNVNALELEDSALYLCASRSDNPFSGYTFGSGTRLTVV.

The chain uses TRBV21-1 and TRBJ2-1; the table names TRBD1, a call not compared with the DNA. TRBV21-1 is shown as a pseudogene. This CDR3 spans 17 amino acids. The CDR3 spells CASSSPHGTGSANEQFF. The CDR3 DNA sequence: TGTGCCAGCAGCTCCCCCCACGGGACAGGGAGTGCAAATGAGCAGTTCTTC.

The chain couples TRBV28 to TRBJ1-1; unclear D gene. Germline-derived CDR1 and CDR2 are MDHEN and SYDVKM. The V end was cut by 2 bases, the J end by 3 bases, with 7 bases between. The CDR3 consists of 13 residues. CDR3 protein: CASSLEWDTEAFF. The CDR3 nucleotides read TGTGCCAGCAGTTTAGAGTGGGACACTGAAGCTTTCTTT.

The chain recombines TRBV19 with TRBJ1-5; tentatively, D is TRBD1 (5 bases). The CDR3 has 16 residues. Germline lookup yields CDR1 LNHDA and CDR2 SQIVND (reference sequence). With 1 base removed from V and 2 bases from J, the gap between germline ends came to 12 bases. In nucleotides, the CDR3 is TGTGCCAGTAGTATAGCGCGGAGGGGAGGCAATCAGCCCCAGCATTTT. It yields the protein CASSIARRGGNQPQHF.

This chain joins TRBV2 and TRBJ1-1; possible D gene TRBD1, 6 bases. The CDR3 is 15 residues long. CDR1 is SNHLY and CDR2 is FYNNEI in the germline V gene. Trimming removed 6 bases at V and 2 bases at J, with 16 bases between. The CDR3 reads CASRSTGTRNTEAFF. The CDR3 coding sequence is TGTGCCAGCAGATCAACAGGGACCCGAAACACTGAAGCTTTCTTT.

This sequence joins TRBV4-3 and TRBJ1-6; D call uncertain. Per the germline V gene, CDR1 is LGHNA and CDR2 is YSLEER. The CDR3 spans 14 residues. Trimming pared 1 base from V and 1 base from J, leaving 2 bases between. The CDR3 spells CASSQGSYNSPLHF. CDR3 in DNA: TGCGCCAGCAGCCAAGGGTCCTATAATTCACCCCTCCACTTT.

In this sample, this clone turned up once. CDR3 sequence reads: CASSQGARETQYF. In DNA form, the CDR3 reads TGTGCCAGCAGTCAGGGGGCGCGGGAGACCCAGTACTTC. The V gene is TRBV27, the J gene TRBJ2-5; 8 positions agree with TRBD1. This CDR3 is 13 amino acids long. Germline CDR1 reads MNHEY; CDR2 reads SMNVEV (reference sequence). Losses at the gene ends were 5 bases for V and 5 bases for J; bases not matched to a gene: 4.

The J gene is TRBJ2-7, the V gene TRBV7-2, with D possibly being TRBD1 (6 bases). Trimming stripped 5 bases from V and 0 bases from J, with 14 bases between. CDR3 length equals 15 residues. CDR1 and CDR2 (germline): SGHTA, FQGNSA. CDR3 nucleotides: TGTGCCAGCAGCCCGACAGGTACCCCCTCCTACGAGCAGTACTTC. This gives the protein CASSPTGTPSYEQYF.

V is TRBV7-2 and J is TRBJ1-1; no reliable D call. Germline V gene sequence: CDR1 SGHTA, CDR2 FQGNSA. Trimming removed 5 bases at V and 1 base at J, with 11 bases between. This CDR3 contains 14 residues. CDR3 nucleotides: TGTGCCAGCAGCCCCGCGCGGACGAACACTGAAGCTTTCTTT. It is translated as CASSPARTNTEAFF. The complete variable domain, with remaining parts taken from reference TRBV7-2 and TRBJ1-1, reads GAGVSQSPSNKVTEKGKDVELRCDPISGHTALYWYRQSLGQGLEFLIYFQGNSAPDKSGLPSDRFSAERTGGSVSTLTIQRTQQEDSAVYLCASSPARTNTEAFFGQGTRLTVV.

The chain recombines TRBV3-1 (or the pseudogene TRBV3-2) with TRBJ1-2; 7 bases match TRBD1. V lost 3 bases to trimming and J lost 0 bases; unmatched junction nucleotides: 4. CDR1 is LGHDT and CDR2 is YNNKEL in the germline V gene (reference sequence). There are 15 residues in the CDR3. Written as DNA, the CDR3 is TGTGCCAGCAGCCATTCGGACAGGTCTAACTATGGCTACACCTTC. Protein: CASSHSDRSNYGYTF.

CDR3 in amino acids: CASSQGRTYTYEQYF. In nucleotides, the CDR3 is TGCGCCAGCAGCCAAGGAAGGACTTATACCTACGAGCAGTACTTC. The chain is built from TRBV4-3 and TRBJ2-7; tentatively, D is TRBD2 (5 bases). With 1 base removed from V and 2 bases from J, the gap between germline ends came to 12 bases. Germline CDR1 LGHNA, CDR2 YSLEER. CDR3 length: 15 residues.

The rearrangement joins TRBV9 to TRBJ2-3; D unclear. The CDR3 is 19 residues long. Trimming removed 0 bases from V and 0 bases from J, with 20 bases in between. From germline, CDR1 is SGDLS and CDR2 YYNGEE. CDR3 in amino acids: CASSVAWLRRWGSTDTQYF. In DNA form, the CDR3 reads TGTGCCAGCAGCGTAGCTTGGTTGAGGCGTTGGGGTAGCACAGATACGCAGTATTTT. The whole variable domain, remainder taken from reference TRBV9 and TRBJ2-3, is DSGVTQTPKHLITATGQRVTLRCSPRSGDLSVYWYQQSLDQGLQFLIQYYNGEERAKGNILERFSAQQFPDLHSELNLSSLELGDSALYFCASSVAWLRRWGSTDTQYFGPGTRLTVL.

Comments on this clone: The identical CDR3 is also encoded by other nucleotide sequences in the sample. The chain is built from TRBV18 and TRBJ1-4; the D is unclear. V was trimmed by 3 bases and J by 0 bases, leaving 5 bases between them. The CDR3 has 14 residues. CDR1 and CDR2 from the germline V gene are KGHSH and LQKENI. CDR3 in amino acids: CASSPLATNEKLFF. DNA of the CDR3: TGTGCCAGCTCACCTTTAGCAACTAATGAAAAACTGTTTTTT.

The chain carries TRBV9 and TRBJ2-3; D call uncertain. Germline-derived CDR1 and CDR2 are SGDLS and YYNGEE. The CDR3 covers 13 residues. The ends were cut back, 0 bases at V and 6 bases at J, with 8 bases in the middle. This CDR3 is CASSVGRLDTQYF. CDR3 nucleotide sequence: TGTGCCAGCAGCGTAGGAAGGTTGGATACGCAGTATTTT.

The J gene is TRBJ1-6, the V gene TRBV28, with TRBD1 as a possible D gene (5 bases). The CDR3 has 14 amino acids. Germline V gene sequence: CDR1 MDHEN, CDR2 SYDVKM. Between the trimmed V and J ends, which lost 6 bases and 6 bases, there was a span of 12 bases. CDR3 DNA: TGTGCCAGCAGAGAGACAGTAATTAATTCACCCCTCCACTTT. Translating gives CASRETVINSPLHF.